This TCR beta chain was observed in a study of blood T cell repertoires in COVID-19. V was shortened by 5 bases and J by 1 base, with 13 bases between the two germline ends. CDR3 length equals 15 residues. CDR1 is ENHRY and CDR2 is SYGVKD in the germline V gene. Profiling relied on immunoSEQ multiplex PCR, and the TCRdb table lists in-frame clones only, not all of them. The sample yields some 210,000 clones, roughly 80% seen once. The sequenced sample consisted of peripheral blood. This sequence originates from a human donor in a cohort sampled during active COVID-19. The chain combines TRBV10-3 with TRBJ2-3; possible D gene TRBD1, 6 bases. The CDR3 here is CAISNRASGTDTQYF. The DNA for the CDR3 is TGTGCCATCAGTAACAGGGCCAGCGGCACAGATACGCAGTATTTT.